Each of the 8 T cell receptor beta chains below was sequenced from the same sample in a study of shared clonotypes between healthy human individuals. Sequencing used immunoSEQ multiplex PCR; TCRdb keeps in-frame clones, though not all of them. The sample holds 650,000 to 700,000 clones, 90% seen once. The specimen sequenced was memory CD8+ T cells from PBMCs. Subset of the sample: CD45RO+ cells pooled with CCR7-negative TemRA cells. The receptors here all came from a man in his late teens or twenties in good health. Some clones in this sample may be carry-over from other donors' samples.

With regard to this clone: At one end, the junction sequence differs from germline, possibly due to a read error. The V and J genes are TRBV13 and TRBJ2-1; the D gene is possibly TRBD2 (6 bases). The CDR3 has 13 residues. Per the germline V gene, CDR1 is PRHDT and CDR2 is FYEKMQ (reference sequence). The CDR3, as DNA: TGTGCCAGCAGCTTGCTAATGTCAGGCGGCGGGATCTTC. Translating gives CASSLLMSGGGIF.

This chain connects TRBV28 to TRBJ2-1; D call uncertain. The CDR3 runs 15 residues. Trimming took 6 bases from V and 0 from J, leaving 12 bases between them. CDR1 and CDR2 (germline): MDHEN, SYDVKM. In DNA form, the CDR3 reads TGTGCCAGCAGCCGTCGTCGAATCTCCTACAATGAGCAGTTCTTC. Its protein product is CASSRRRISYNEQFF.

The rearrangement joins TRBV7-2 to TRBJ2-1; 8 bases map to TRBD1. CDR3 length equals 16 residues. The germline V gene encodes CDR1 SGHTA and CDR2 FQGNSA. The J segment lost 5 bases and the V segment lost 5 bases, leaving 11 bases of the junction unmatched. DNA of the CDR3: TGTGCCAGCAGCCTGGACAGGGCTGGGGAACACAATGAGCAGTTCTTC. Translated, it gives CASSLDRAGEHNEQFF.

V and J are TRBV15 and TRBJ2-1, with D maybe TRBD1 (5 bases). This CDR3 is 14 amino acids long. CDR1 LNHNV and CDR2 YYDKDF come from the germline V gene (reference sequence). Between the trimmed V and J ends, which lost 5 bases and 2 bases, there was a span of 10 bases. In DNA form, the CDR3 reads TGTGCCACCAGCCCCCTGGGGCCCTACAATGAGCAGTTCTTC. Translation gives CATSPLGPYNEQFF. Full variable domain (rest looked up from reference TRBV15 and TRBJ2-1): DAMVIQNPRYQVTQFGKPVTLSCSQTLNHNVMYWYQQKSSQAPKLLFHYYDKDFNNEADTPDNFQSRRPNTSFCFLDIRSPGLGDTAMYLCATSPLGPYNEQFFGPGTRLTVL.

This sequence joins TRBV11-2 and TRBJ2-7, with D perhaps matching TRBD1 (8 bases). V lost 5 bases and J 4 bases, leaving 21 bases between the germline ends. This CDR3 region has 16 residues. The germline V gene has CDR1 SGHAT and CDR2 FQNNGV. The CDR3: CASSPTGGLAEYEQYF. The CDR3 DNA sequence: TGTGCCAGCAGCCCTACAGGGGGTCTAGCGGAATACGAGCAGTACTTC.

The J gene is TRBJ2-3, the V gene TRBV19; perhaps TRBD1 as D (7 bases). This CDR3 region has 15 residues. Germline loops: CDR1 LNHDA, CDR2 SQIVND (reference sequence). The ends were cut back, 0 bases at V and 2 bases at J, with 9 bases in the middle. The CDR3 loop is CASSIDRGDTDTQYF. The DNA of the CDR3 is TGTGCCAGTAGTATAGACAGGGGGGACACAGATACGCAGTATTTT.

The CDR3 loop is CASRHTKPDTQYF. CDR3 sequence (DNA): TGTGCCAGCAGGCACACCAAGCCAGATACGCAGTATTTT. The chain carries TRBV6-6 and TRBJ2-3; D is unclear. V dropped 6 bases and J dropped 4 bases, with 11 bases sitting between them. Germline CDR1 MNHNY, CDR2 SVGAGI (reference sequence). The CDR3 runs to 13 residues.

The J gene is TRBJ2-1, the V gene TRBV27; 9 bases agree with TRBD2. From germline, CDR1 is MNHEY and CDR2 SMNVEV (reference sequence). The V and J ends lost 4 bases and 0 bases, in that order; junction bases with no gene match: 7. The CDR3 consists of 17 residues. CDR3 bases: TGTGCCAGCAGTTCAACTAGCGGGCCTCGCTCCTACAATGAGCAGTTCTTC. It codes for CASSSTSGPRSYNEQFF.